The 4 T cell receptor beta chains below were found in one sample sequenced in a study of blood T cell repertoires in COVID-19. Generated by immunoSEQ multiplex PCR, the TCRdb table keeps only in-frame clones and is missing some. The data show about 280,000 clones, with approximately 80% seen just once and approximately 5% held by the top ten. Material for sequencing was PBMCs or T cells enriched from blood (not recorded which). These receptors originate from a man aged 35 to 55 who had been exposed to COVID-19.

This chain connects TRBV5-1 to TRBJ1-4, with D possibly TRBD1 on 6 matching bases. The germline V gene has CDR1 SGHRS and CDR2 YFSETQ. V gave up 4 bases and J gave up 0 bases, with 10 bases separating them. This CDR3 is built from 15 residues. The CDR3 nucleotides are TGCGCCAGCAGCCCTGACAGGCCAACTAATGAAAAACTGTTTTTT. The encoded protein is CASSPDRPTNEKLFF.

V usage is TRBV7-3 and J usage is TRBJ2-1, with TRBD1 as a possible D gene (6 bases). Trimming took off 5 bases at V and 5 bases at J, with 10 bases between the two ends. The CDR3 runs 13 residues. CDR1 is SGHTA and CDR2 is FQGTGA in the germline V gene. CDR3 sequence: CASSPGQNNEQFF. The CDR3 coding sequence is TGTGCCAGCAGCCCGGGACAAAACAATGAGCAGTTCTTC.

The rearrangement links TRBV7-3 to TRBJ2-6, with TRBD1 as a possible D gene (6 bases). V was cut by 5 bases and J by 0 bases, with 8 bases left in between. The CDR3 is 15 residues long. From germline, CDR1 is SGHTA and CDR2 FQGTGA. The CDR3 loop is CASSTGTSGANVLTF. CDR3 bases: TGTGCCAGCAGCACAGGGACCTCTGGGGCCAACGTCCTGACTTTC.

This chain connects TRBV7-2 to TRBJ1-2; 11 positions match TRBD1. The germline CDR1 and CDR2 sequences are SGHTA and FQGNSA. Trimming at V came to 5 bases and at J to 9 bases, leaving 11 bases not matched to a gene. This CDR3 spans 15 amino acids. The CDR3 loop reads CASSQIGQGASSYTF. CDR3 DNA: TGTGCCAGCAGCCAAATTGGACAGGGGGCGTCTAGCTACACCTTC.